This T cell receptor beta chain was captured by sequencing in a study of T cells in Graves' hyperthyroidism and ophthalmopathy. Findings of the study overall: A median about 6.2 months before onset, the model predicted ophthalmopathy. A model using 13 V-J features told ophthalmopathy apart from stable hyperthyroidism. Blood held most thyroid clonotypes expanded above 0.001 frequency.

The germline V gene has CDR1 MNHEY and CDR2 SVGAGI. The CDR3 length equals 8 residues, ends included. A remark on this clonotype: Its target is unknown. This CDR3 fails to terminate in the conserved phenylalanine or tryptophan, so it likely reflects a read error. The limits of the CDR3 on the DNA are not certain, so only TCRdb's listed CDR3 is given.

RNA transcripts provided the source from which TCR beta CDR3 regions were amplified. An initial round of RT-PCR targeting the TCR CDR3 relied on the HTBI primer set. TCRdb fed the multiplex PCR reads into MiXCR, producing one record per CDR3 protein. In the table there are around 620,000 distinct CDR3 sequences, about half of which are singletons. Sequencing used peripheral blood or thyroid tissue (not recorded which). The origin of this receptor is an adult woman with Graves' disease, either hyperthyroidism or ophthalmopathy (not recorded which). This chain links TRBV6-5 with TRBJ2-6; the DNA was not used to check the table's D call, TRBD1. This chain's CDR3 is CASSYSGT.